A few counts support the clone carrying this T cell receptor beta chain. Its antigen is not known. CDR3 length: 11 amino acids. CDR1 DFQATT and CDR2 SNEGSKA come from the germline V gene (reference sequence). RNA transcripts provided the source from which TCR beta CDR3 regions were amplified. A first-round RT-PCR of the TCR CDR3 used the HTBI primer set. TCRdb used MiXCR to reprocess the multiplex PCR reads, holding one entry per CDR3 protein. Of roughly 290,000 distinct CDR3 sequences in the sample, about a sixth were seen once. This entry is derived from a study of T cells in Graves' hyperthyroidism and ophthalmopathy. The study, taken as a whole, reports: Most clonotypes expanded in thyroid above 0.001 were likewise present in blood.

This TCR was sampled from a woman aged 60-70 years with Graves' ophthalmopathy. Sequencing was performed on blood. The chain recombines TRBV20-1 with TRBJ1-1; 9 nucleotides align to TRBD1. CDR3 amino acids: CRATGGTEAFF. The CDR3 DNA reads TGCAGGGCGACAGGGGGCACTGAAGCTTTCTTT.